A few counts support the clone carrying this T cell receptor beta chain. Its antigen remains unknown. In TCRdb, the reads were re-called with MiXCR into one record per CDR3 protein. The data hold around 770,000 distinct CDR3 sequences, with almost 30% observed a single time. This specimen comes from a study of T cell repertoires in cytomegalovirus infection. In the study overall: Selected CMV epitopes included recently identified HLA-C-restricted ones as well as well-studied HLA-B-restricted ones. In public TCR beta signatures, there were indications of both CMV infection and matching HLA type.

The CDR3 runs 13 residues. V lost 7 bases to trimming and J lost 0 bases, with 10 bases between them. Germline V gene sequence: CDR1 MNHNS, CDR2 SASEGT. Study results and caveats: Accumulated public TCR beta family frequency recognized individuals carrying CMV together with the relevant HLA. HLA-C-restricted CMV clonotypes gave the most frequent clonotype in two of eight donors.

This specimen was cultured CD8+ T cells from PBMCs, taken from culture after CMV antigen stimulation. This TCR was sampled from a human donor in good health (CMV status not recorded). Some clones in this sample may be carry-over from other donors' samples. This chain connects TRBV6-1 to TRBJ2-7; tentative D call: TRBD2 (5 bases). The CDR3 reads CASIGVRSYEQYF. DNA for the CDR3: TGTGCCAGCATCGGGGTTCGCTCCTACGAGCAGTACTTC.